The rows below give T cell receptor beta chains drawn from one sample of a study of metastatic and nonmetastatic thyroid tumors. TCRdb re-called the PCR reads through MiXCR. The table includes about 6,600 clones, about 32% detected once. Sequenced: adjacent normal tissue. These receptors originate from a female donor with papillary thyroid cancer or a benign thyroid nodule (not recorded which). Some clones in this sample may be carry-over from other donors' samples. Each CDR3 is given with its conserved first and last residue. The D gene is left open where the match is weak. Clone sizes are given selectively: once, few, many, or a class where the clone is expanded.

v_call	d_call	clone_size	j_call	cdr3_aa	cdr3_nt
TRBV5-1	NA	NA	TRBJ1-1	CASSLLQGPESEAFF	TGCGCCAGCAGCTTGTTACAGGGCCCGGAATCTGAAGCTTTCTTT
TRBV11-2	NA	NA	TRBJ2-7	CASSLLTPSYEQYF	TGTGCCAGCAGCTTACTTACCCCCTCCTACGAGCAGTACTTC
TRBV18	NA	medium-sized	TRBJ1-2	CASGISCRPPYYTF	TGTGCCAGCGGGATTTCGTGTCGGCCTCCTTACTACACCTTC
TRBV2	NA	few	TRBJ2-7	CASRRDNSYEQDF	TGTGCCAGCAGACGGGACAACTCCTACGAGCAGGACTTC
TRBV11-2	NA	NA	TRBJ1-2	CASSLEGGYGYTF	TGTGCCAGCAGCTTAGAGGGGGGCTATGGCTACACCTTC
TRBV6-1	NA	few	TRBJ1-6	CASSEGWERTSPLHF	TGTGCCAGCAGTGAAGGGTGGGAACGGACTTCACCCCTCCACTTT
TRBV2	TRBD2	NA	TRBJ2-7	CASRLGLAVYEQYF	TGTGCCAGCAGGTTAGGACTAGCGGTCTACGAGCAGTACTTC
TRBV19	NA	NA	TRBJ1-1	CASSPDIRRTGAFF	TGTGCCAGTAGCCCCGACATCCGCCGAACGGGAGCTTTCTTT
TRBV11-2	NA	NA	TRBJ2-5	CASSLETETQYF	TGTGCCAGCAGCTTAGAGACAGAGACCCAGTACTTC
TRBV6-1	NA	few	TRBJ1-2	CASAPGGNYGYTF	TGTGCCAGCGCCCCCGGGGGCAACTATGGCTACACCTTC
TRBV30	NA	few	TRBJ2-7	CAWRGTGAFYEQYF	TGTGCCTGGAGGGGAACCGGAGCCTTCTACGAGCAGTACTTC
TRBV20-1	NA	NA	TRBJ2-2	CSARDFRSDTGELFF	TGCAGTGCTAGAGATTTTAGGTCCGACACCGGGGAGCTGTTTTTT
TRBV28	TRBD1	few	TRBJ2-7	CASSSPGTAENEQYF	TGTGCCAGCAGTTCACCGGGGACAGCGGAAAACGAGCAGTACTTC
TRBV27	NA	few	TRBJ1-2	CASSSGYNYGYTF	TGTGCCAGCAGTTCCGGTTATAACTATGGCTACACCTTC
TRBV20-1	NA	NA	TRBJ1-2	CSARPGLTGGYTF	TGCAGTGCTAGACCCGGACTAACGGGTGGCTACACCTTC
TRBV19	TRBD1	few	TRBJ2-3	CASSTRDRGKDTQYF	TGTGCCAGTAGTACCCGGGACAGGGGGAAGGATACGCAGTATTTT
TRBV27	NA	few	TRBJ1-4	CASRGEGEGEKLFF	TGTGCCAGCAGGGGAGAGGGGGAAGGTGAAAAACTGTTTTTT
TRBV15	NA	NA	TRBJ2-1	CATSRVSGGNEQFF	TGTGCCACCAGCAGGGTCTCTGGAGGGAATGAGCAGTTCTTC
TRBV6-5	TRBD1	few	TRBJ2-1	CASSYPTGESTGEQFF	TGTGCCAGCAGTTATCCCACAGGGGAATCCACAGGAGAGCAGTTCTTC
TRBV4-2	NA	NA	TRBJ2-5	CASSQHQETQYF	TGTGCCAGCAGCCAGCATCAAGAGACCCAGTACTTC
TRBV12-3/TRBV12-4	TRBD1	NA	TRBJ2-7	CASSFGGRGPEQYF	TGTGCCAGCAGTTTTGGCGGCAGGGGGCCCGAGCAGTACTTC
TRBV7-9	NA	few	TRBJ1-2	CASSSSGADYGYTF	TGTGCCAGCAGCTCCTCAGGGGCGGACTATGGCTACACCTTC
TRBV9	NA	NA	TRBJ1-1	CASSFQGGQNTEAFF	TGTGCCAGCAGCTTTCAAGGGGGACAGAACACTGAAGCTTTCTTT
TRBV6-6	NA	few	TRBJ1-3	CASSYSTVTGNTIYF	TGTGCCAGCAGTTACTCGACTGTCACCGGAAACACCATATATTTT
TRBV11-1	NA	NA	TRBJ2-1	CASSSPDEFIGEQFF	TGTGCCAGCAGCTCGCCCGACGAATTTATAGGTGAGCAGTTCTTC
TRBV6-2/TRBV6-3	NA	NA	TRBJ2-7	CASSIYGSPAYEQYF	TGTGCCAGCAGTATTTACGGGAGTCCTGCCTACGAGCAGTACTTC
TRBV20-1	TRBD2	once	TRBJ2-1	CSALRLAGANEQFF	TGCAGTGCCCTGAGGCTAGCGGGAGCCAATGAGCAGTTCTTC
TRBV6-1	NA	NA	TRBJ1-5	CASRSGFQPQHF	TGTGCCAGCAGGTCAGGGTTCCAGCCCCAGCATTTT
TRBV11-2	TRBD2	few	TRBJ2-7	CASSSGLAGGNSYEQYF	TGTGCCAGCAGCTCCGGACTAGCGGGAGGGAACTCCTACGAGCAGTACTTC
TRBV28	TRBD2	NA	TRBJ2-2	CASSRSGMTGELFF	TGTGCCAGCAGCCGTAGCGGGATGACCGGGGAGCTGTTTTTT
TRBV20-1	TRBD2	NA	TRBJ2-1	CSASPRTSGEQFF	TGCAGTGCTAGTCCCCGGACTAGTGGTGAGCAGTTCTTC
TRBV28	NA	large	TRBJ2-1	CASSVSGNEQFF	TGTGCCAGCTCGGTGTCGGGCAATGAGCAGTTCTTC
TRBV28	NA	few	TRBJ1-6	CASSLGGNSPLHF	TGTGCCAGCAGTTTAGGGGGAAATTCACCCCTCCACTTT
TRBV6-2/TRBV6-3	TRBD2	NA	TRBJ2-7	CASRSLAGGLSYEQYF	TGTGCCAGCAGGAGTCTAGCGGGAGGCCTTTCCTACGAGCAGTACTTC
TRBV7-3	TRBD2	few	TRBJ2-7	CASSLTPSGKGEQYF	TGTGCCAGCAGCTTAACACCTAGCGGGAAGGGCGAGCAGTACTTC
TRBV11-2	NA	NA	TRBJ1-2	CASSSTTGTRGGYTF	TGTGCCAGCAGCTCGACGACAGGAACAAGGGGCGGCTACACCTTC
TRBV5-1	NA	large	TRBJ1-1	CASSLRGAVREAFF	TGCGCCAGCAGCTTAAGAGGGGCGGTCCGTGAAGCTTTCTTT
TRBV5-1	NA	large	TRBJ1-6	CASSLAGGDASPLHF	TGCGCCAGCAGCTTGGCCGGAGGGGACGCTTCACCCCTCCACTTT
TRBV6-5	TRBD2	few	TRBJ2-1	CASSYGESGSYEQFF	TGTGCCAGCAGTTACGGGGAGAGCGGGAGTTATGAGCAGTTCTTC
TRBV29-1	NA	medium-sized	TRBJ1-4	CSAGGLNNEKLFF	TGCAGCGCCGGGGGGCTTAATAATGAAAAACTGTTTTTT
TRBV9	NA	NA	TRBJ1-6	CASSPFGGNSPLHF	TGTGCCAGCAGCCCCTTCGGGGGGAATTCACCCCTCCACTTT
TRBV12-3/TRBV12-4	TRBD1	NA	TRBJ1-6	CASSPGQGVSPLHF	TGTGCCAGCAGTCCAGGACAGGGGGTTTCACCCCTCCACTTT